The rows below give T cell receptor beta chains drawn from one sample of a study of T cell changes during pregnancy in multiple sclerosis. Clones were read by immunoSEQ multiplex PCR, and TCRdb kept only the in-frame ones, dropping some. The sample lists about 25,000 clones; roughly nine tenths were seen once. This specimen consisted of CD8+ T cells from peripheral blood mononuclear cells, obtained in the first trimester of pregnancy. The receptors come from a female donor in good health, enrolled as a control in a pregnancy study. Both conserved end residues are part of each CDR3. A D gene is named only where the DNA matches it firmly. Where a row states a size, it is once, few, many or the class of an expanded clone; other rows omit it.

J gene: TRBJ1-4; V gene: TRBV16; CDR3 length: 15; clone size: -; D gene: -; CDR3 DNA: TGTGCCAGCAGCCAATCGAGGGCAACTAATGAAAAACTGTTTTTT; CDR3 protein: CASSQSRATNEKLFF
J gene: TRBJ1-1; V gene: TRBV28; CDR3 length: 12; clone size: -; D gene: -; CDR3 DNA: TGTGCCAGCAGATTAGGAGGAGCTGAAGCTTTCTTT; CDR3 protein: CASRLGGAEAFF
J gene: TRBJ2-3; V gene: TRBV7-9; CDR3 length: 16; clone size: -; D gene: -; CDR3 DNA: TGTGCCAGCAGCTTAGCGGGCCAGCGGTTCACAAATACGCAGTATTTT; CDR3 protein: CASSLAGQRFTNTQYF
J gene: TRBJ1-3; V gene: TRBV5-4; CDR3 length: 15; clone size: -; D gene: -; CDR3 DNA: TGTGCCAGCAGCTCCCCGGGTGATGATGGAAACACCATATATTTT; CDR3 protein: CASSSPGDDGNTIYF
J gene: TRBJ2-6; V gene: TRBV7-9; CDR3 length: 18; clone size: -; D gene: TRBD1; CDR3 DNA: TGTGCCAGCAGCCATACCGGGACAGCGAGCTCTGGGGCCAACGTCCTGACTTTC; CDR3 protein: CASSHTGTASSGANVLTF
J gene: TRBJ2-3; V gene: TRBV11-2; CDR3 length: 12; clone size: -; D gene: -; CDR3 DNA: TGTGCCAGCAGCTTAGTCCAAGATACGCAGTATTTT; CDR3 protein: CASSLVQDTQYF
J gene: TRBJ2-6; V gene: TRBV7-9; CDR3 length: 17; clone size: -; D gene: -; CDR3 DNA: TGTGCCAGCAGCTTAGGACAGCCCCGCTCTGGGGCCAACGTCCTGACTTTC; CDR3 protein: CASSLGQPRSGANVLTF
J gene: TRBJ1-1; V gene: TRBV5-1; CDR3 length: 15; clone size: -; D gene: TRBD1; CDR3 DNA: TGCGCCAGCAGCTTGGTACAGGGGTCGGTCACGGAAGCTTTCTTT; CDR3 protein: CASSLVQGSVTEAFF
J gene: TRBJ1-2; V gene: TRBV4-1; CDR3 length: 19; clone size: -; D gene: TRBD1; CDR3 DNA: TGCGCCAGCAGCCAAGAACTAGGGCCACAACAGGGGTCCCTTAGTCTCTACACCTTC; CDR3 protein: CASSQELGPQQGSLSLYTF
J gene: TRBJ1-6; V gene: TRBV28; CDR3 length: 15; clone size: -; D gene: TRBD1; CDR3 DNA: TGTGCCAGCAGTTTTGACAGGGCCTATAATTCACCCCTCCACTTT; CDR3 protein: CASSFDRAYNSPLHF
J gene: TRBJ2-1; V gene: TRBV4-2; CDR3 length: 15; clone size: once; D gene: TRBD2; CDR3 DNA: TGTGCCAGCAGCCAAGGGACTAGTCTCTACAATGAGCAGTTCTTC; CDR3 protein: CASSQGTSLYNEQFF
J gene: TRBJ1-1; V gene: TRBV13; CDR3 length: 14; clone size: -; D gene: -; CDR3 DNA: TGTGCCAGCAGTTTGGGACAAGTGAACACTGAAGCTTTCTTT; CDR3 protein: CASSLGQVNTEAFF
J gene: TRBJ2-1; V gene: TRBV19; CDR3 length: 15; clone size: -; D gene: -; CDR3 DNA: TGTGCCAGTAGTAGGGGCTTTAGCTCCTACAATGAGCAGTTCTTC; CDR3 protein: CASSRGFSSYNEQFF
J gene: TRBJ1-1; V gene: TRBV27; CDR3 length: 14; clone size: -; D gene: -; CDR3 DNA: TGTGCCAGCAGTTTAGGGGGGGGCTACACTGAAGCTTTCTTT; CDR3 protein: CASSLGGGYTEAFF
J gene: TRBJ2-1; V gene: TRBV7-9; CDR3 length: 13; clone size: -; D gene: -; CDR3 DNA: TGTGCCAGCAGCCCGGACACCTACAATGAGCAGTTCTTC; CDR3 protein: CASSPDTYNEQFF
J gene: TRBJ2-1; V gene: TRBV9; CDR3 length: 16; clone size: -; D gene: TRBD2; CDR3 DNA: TGTGCCAGCAGCCCCGGGGTAGCGGGTGGCTACGATGAGCAGTTCTTC; CDR3 protein: CASSPGVAGGYDEQFF
J gene: TRBJ2-7; V gene: TRBV28; CDR3 length: 13; clone size: -; D gene: -; CDR3 DNA: TGTGCCAGCAGTTTATTCTCGCGCACGGGTGGGTACTTC; CDR3 protein: CASSLFSRTGGYF
J gene: TRBJ1-1; V gene: TRBV19; CDR3 length: 15; clone size: -; D gene: -; CDR3 DNA: TGTGCCAGTAGTATGTCTAGGAACATGAACACTGAAGCTTTCTTT; CDR3 protein: CASSMSRNMNTEAFF
J gene: TRBJ1-4; V gene: TRBV18; CDR3 length: 17; clone size: -; D gene: TRBD1; CDR3 DNA: TGTGCCAGCTCACCCCCCGGGACAGGGGGGTCTAATGAAAAACTGTTTTTT; CDR3 protein: CASSPPGTGGSNEKLFF
J gene: TRBJ2-5; V gene: TRBV12-5; CDR3 length: 16; clone size: -; D gene: TRBD2; CDR3 DNA: TGTGCTAGTGGTTTGGTAGCGGGAGGGCCGCCAGAGACCCAGTACTTC; CDR3 protein: CASGLVAGGPPETQYF
J gene: TRBJ2-1; V gene: TRBV7-8; CDR3 length: 14; clone size: -; D gene: TRBD2; CDR3 DNA: TGTGCCAGCAGTCGGAGCGGGGGGGGGAATGAGCAGTTCTTC; CDR3 protein: CASSRSGGGNEQFF
J gene: TRBJ2-1; V gene: TRBV7-2; CDR3 length: 14; clone size: once; D gene: -; CDR3 DNA: TGTGCCAGCAGCTTACGGTCGGGGACTGGAGATCAGTTCTTC; CDR3 protein: CASSLRSGTGDQFF
J gene: TRBJ2-1; V gene: TRBV7-3; CDR3 length: 15; clone size: -; D gene: TRBD2; CDR3 DNA: TGTGCCAGCAGCTTACTAGCGGGAGGGAACAATGAGCAGTTCTTC; CDR3 protein: CASSLLAGGNNEQFF
J gene: TRBJ2-1; V gene: TRBV4-3; CDR3 length: 15; clone size: once; D gene: -; CDR3 DNA: TGCGCCAGCAGCCAAGATTGGGCTAGCAGCAATGAGCAGTTCTTC; CDR3 protein: CASSQDWASSNEQFF
J gene: TRBJ1-2; V gene: TRBV15; CDR3 length: 14; clone size: -; D gene: -; CDR3 DNA: TGTGCCACCAGCAGTAGCGTGCCTAACTATGGCTACACCTTC; CDR3 protein: CATSSSVPNYGYTF
J gene: TRBJ2-1; V gene: TRBV11-2; CDR3 length: 14; clone size: -; D gene: TRBD2; CDR3 DNA: TGTGCCAGCAGCTTCGCGGGAGGGGGCAATGAGCAGTTCTTC; CDR3 protein: CASSFAGGGNEQFF
J gene: TRBJ1-5; V gene: TRBV27; CDR3 length: 13; clone size: few; D gene: -; CDR3 DNA: TGTGCCAGCAGTTGGCAGGGTGATCAGCCCCAGCATTTT; CDR3 protein: CASSWQGDQPQHF
J gene: TRBJ2-5; V gene: TRBV11-2; CDR3 length: 16; clone size: -; D gene: -; CDR3 DNA: TGTGCCAGCAGCTTAGGTGTTCCGCTAGTTAAAGAGACCCAGTACTTC; CDR3 protein: CASSLGVPLVKETQYF